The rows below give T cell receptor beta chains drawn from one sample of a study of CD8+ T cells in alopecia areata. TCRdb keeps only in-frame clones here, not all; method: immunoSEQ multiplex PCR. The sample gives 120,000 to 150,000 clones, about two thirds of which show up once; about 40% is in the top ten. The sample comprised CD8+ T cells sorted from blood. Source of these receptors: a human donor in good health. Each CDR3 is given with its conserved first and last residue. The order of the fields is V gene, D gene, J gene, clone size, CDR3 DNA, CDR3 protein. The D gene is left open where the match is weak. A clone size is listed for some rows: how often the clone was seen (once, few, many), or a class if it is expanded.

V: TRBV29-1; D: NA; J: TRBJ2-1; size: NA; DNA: TGCAGCGTTGAAGATCCGGGTAGCCCCTACAATGAGCAGTTCTTC; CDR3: CSVEDPGSPYNEQFF
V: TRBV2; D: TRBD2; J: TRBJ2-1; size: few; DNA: TGTGCCAGCAGTGACGGCGGGAGGGCCTCGTCCTACAATGAGCAGTTCTTC; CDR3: CASSDGGRASSYNEQFF
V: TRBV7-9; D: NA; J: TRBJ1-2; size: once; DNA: TGTGCCAGCACCACGAGGGGAGGAGATGGCTACACCTTC; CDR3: CASTTRGGDGYTF
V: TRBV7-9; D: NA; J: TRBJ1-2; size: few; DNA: TGTGCCAGCAGCCTAGGGCAGAAAGCTGGCTACACCTTC; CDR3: CASSLGQKAGYTF
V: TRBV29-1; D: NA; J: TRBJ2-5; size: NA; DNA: TGCAGCGTTGTTTTCACTAGTCGGAGGGGCCAGTACTTC; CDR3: CSVVFTSRRGQYF
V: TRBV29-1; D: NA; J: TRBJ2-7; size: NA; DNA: TGCAGCGTTGAATTGAAGGATTACGAGCAGTACTTC; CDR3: CSVELKDYEQYF
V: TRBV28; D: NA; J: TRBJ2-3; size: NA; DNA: TGTGCCAGCAGTTTGGAGGTCACAGATACGCAGTATTTT; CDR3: CASSLEVTDTQYF
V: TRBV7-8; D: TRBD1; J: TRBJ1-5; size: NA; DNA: TGTGCCAGCAGCATAGGACAGGGCCATTGGCCCCAGCATTTT; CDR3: CASSIGQGHWPQHF
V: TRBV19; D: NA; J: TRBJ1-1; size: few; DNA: TGTGCCAGTAGTATTGGGGGATCTGAAGCTTTCTTT; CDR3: CASSIGGSEAFF
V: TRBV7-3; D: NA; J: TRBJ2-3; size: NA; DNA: TGTGCCAGCAGCTTGTTATACAGGGCCACAGATACGCAGTATTTT; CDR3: CASSLLYRATDTQYF
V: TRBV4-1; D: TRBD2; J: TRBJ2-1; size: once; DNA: TGCGCCAGCAGCCAAGATACGGGAGGCTTCATCCGGGATGAGCAGTTCTTC; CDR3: CASSQDTGGFIRDEQFF
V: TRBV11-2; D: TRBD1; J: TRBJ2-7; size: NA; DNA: TGTGCCAGCAGCGAGGCCGGGACAGAACACGAGCAGTACTTC; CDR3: CASSEAGTEHEQYF
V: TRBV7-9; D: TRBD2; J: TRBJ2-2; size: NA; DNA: TGTGCCAGCAGCCCCCCAAGAGTCCGGGGAGCGGGAGAACCCGGGGAGCTGTTTTTT; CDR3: CASSPPRVRGAGEPGELFF
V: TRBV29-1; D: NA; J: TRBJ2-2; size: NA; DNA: TGCAGCGTTCGTGGAGGTACCGGGGAGCTGTTTTTT; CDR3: CSVRGGTGELFF
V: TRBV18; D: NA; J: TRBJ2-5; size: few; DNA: TGTGCCAGCCTCGATGAGGTTGGAGAGACCCAGTACTTC; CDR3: CASLDEVGETQYF
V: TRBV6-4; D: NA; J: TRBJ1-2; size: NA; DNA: TGTGCCAGCAGTGACAGGGGTACCTATGGCTACACCTTC; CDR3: CASSDRGTYGYTF
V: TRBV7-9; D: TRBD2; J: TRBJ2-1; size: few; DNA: TGTGCCATCCTGGGCCTAGCGGGAAGGGACAATGAGCAGTTCTTC; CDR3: CAILGLAGRDNEQFF
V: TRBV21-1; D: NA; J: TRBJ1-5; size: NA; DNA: TGTGCCAGGACCCTTAATCAGCCCCAGCATTTT; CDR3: CARTLNQPQHF
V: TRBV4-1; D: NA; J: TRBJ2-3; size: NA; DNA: TGCGCCAGCAGCCGAGGAACAGATACGCAGTATTTT; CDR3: CASSRGTDTQYF
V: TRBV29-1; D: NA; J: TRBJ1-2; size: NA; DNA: TGCAGCGTTGGACCCACAGTGCATGGCTACACCTTC; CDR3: CSVGPTVHGYTF
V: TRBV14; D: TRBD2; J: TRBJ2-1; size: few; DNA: TGTGCCAGCAGCCAAGAAGGGACTAGCGGACACAATGAGCAGTTCTTC; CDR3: CASSQEGTSGHNEQFF
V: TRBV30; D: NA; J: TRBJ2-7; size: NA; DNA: TGTGCCTGGAGTGGGGGCAGCTACTACGAGCAGTACTTC; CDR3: CAWSGGSYYEQYF
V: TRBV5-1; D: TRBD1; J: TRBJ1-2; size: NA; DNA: TGCGCCAGCAGCGCGGACAGGGGGATGAATGGCTACACCTTC; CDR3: CASSADRGMNGYTF
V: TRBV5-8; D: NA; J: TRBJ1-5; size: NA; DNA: TGTGCCAGCAGCGTGAGTGGGCCCCAGCATTTT; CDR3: CASSVSGPQHF
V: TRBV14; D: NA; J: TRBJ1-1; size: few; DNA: TGTGCCAGCAGCCAAGGAGTTAGCACTGAAGCTTTCTTT; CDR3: CASSQGVSTEAFF
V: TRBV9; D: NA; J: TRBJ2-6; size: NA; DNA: TGTGCCAGCAGCGTAGTCGCCACCCAAGGTTCTGGGGCCAACGTCCTGACTTTC; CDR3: CASSVVATQGSGANVLTF
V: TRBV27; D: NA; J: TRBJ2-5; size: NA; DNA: TGTGCCAGCAGTTTAAACGGGGGCCGGGGAGAGACCCAGTACTTC; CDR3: CASSLNGGRGETQYF
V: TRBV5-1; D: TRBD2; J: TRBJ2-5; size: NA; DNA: TGCGCCAGCAGCACCATACTAGCGGCAGAGACCCAGTACTTC; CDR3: CASSTILAAETQYF
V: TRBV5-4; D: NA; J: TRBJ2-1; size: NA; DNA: TGTGCCAGCAGCGCGGGACAGAGCTCCTACAATGAGCAGTTCTTC; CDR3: CASSAGQSSYNEQFF
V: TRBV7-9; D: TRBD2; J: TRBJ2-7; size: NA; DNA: TGTGCCAGCAGCCCCGGGACTATCTACGAGCAGTACTTC; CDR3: CASSPGTIYEQYF
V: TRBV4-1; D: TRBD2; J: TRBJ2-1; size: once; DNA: TGCGCCAGCAGCCAAGGACTAGCGGGAGTAAATGAGCAGTTCTTC; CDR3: CASSQGLAGVNEQFF
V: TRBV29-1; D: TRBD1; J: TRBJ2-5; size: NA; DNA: TGCAGCGTTGAAGCCGGACAGGCGATCCAAGAGACCCAGTACTTC; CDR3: CSVEAGQAIQETQYF
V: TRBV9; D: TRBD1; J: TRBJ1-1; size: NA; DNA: TGTGCCAGCAGCGTAGCGTTCGGACAGGGCACTGAAGCTTTCTTT; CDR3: CASSVAFGQGTEAFF
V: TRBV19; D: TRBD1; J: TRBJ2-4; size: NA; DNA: TGTGCCAGTATTGGGACAGGCGACATTCAGTACTTC; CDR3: CASIGTGDIQYF
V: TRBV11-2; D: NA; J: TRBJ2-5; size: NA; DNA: TGTGCCAGCAGCTTGTTAAGACTAGAGGAGACCCAGTACTTC; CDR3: CASSLLRLEETQYF
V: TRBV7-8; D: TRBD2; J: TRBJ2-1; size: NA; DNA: TGTGCCAGCAGCTTAGAAGCTAGCGGGAGTTTTAGTGAGCAGTTCTTC; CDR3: CASSLEASGSFSEQFF
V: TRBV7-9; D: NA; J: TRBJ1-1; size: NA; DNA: TGTGCCAGCAAGGGGACTGCGGGTATGAACACTGAAGCTTTCTTT; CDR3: CASKGTAGMNTEAFF
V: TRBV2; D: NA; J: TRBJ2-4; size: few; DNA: TGTGCCAGCAGTGAATCTGGCAGTTCCAAAAACATTCAGTACTTC; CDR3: CASSESGSSKNIQYF
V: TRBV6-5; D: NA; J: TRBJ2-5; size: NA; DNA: TGTGCCAGCAGTTTAGCGTTCCAAGAGACCCAGTACTTC; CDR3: CASSLAFQETQYF
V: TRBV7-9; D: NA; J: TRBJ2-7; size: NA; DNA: TGTGCCAGCAGCTTCCCGACACCAGCCTACGAGCAGTACTTC; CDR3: CASSFPTPAYEQYF
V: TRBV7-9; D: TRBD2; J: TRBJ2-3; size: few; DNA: TGTGCCAGCAGCTTGGTACCCCCGACTAGCGGCACAGATACGCAGTATTTT; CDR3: CASSLVPPTSGTDTQYF
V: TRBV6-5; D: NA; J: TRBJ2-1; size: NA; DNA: TGTGCCAGCAGTTCCGGAGATGAGCAGTTCTTC; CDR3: CASSSGDEQFF
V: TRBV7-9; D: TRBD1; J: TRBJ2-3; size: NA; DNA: TGTGCCAGCAGACCGGGACAGGCGAGCACAGATACGCAGTATTTT; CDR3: CASRPGQASTDTQYF
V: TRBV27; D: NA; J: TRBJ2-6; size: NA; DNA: TGTGCCAGCAGTTTTTTCTCTGGGGCCAACGTCCTGACTTTC; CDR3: CASSFFSGANVLTF
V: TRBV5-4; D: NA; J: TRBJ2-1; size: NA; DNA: TGTGCCAGCAGCTTCCAGCGGATACTATACAATGAGCAGTTCTTC; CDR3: CASSFQRILYNEQFF
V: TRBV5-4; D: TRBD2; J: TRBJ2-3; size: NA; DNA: TGTGCCAGCAGCCGGACTAGCGGGATAGGAGATACGCAGTATTTT; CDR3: CASSRTSGIGDTQYF
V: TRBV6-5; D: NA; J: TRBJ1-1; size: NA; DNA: TGTGCCAGCAGTTACTCAGGGGGCACTGAAGCTTTCTTT; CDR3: CASSYSGGTEAFF
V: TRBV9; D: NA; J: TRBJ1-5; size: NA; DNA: TGTGCCAGCAGCGTAGGGGGTCATAGCAATCAGCCCCAGCATTTT; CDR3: CASSVGGHSNQPQHF
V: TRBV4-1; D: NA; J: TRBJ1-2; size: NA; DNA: TGCGCCAGCAGCCAGGAGCAGGATTCACACTATGGCTACACCTTC; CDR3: CASSQEQDSHYGYTF
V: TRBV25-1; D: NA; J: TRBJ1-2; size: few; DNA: TGTGCCAGCAGTGAATGGGCAGGGTATGGCTACACCTTC; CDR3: CASSEWAGYGYTF
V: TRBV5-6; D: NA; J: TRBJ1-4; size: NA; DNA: TGTGCCAGCAGCCTGGACAGAAGCGGTACTAATGAAAAACTGTTTTTT; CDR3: CASSLDRSGTNEKLFF
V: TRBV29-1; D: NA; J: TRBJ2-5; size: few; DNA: TGCAGCGTGGCCTCCGGGACGGGGCCAGAGACCCAGTACTTC; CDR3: CSVASGTGPETQYF
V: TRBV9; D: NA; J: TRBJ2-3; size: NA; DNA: TGTGCCAGCTCCAGGGGGGGAGTAGGCACAGATACGCAGTATTTT; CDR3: CASSRGGVGTDTQYF
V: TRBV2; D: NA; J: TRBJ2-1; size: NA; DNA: TGTGCCAGCAGGGCGGGACAGAGATTCAGCTCCTACAATGAGCAGTTCTTC; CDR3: CASRAGQRFSSYNEQFF
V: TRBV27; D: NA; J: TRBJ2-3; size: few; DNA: TGTGCCAGCAGCCCACCTAGGTCTAGCACAGATACGCAGTATTTT; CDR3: CASSPPRSSTDTQYF
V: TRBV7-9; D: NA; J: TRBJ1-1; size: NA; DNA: TGTGCCAGCCAGACGGGCATGAACACTGAAGCTTTCTTT; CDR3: CASQTGMNTEAFF
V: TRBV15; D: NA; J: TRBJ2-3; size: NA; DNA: TGTGCCACCAGGGCTAGGCTCAGGGGATCTAGCAGGTATTTT; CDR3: CATRARLRGSSRYF
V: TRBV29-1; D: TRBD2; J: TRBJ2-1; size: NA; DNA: TGCAGCGTTGATAACCAGCGGGAGGGCCCGGAGCAGTTCTTC; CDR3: CSVDNQREGPEQFF
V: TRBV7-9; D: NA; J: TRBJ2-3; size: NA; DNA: TGTGCCAGCAGCTTGCCGGGAGATACGCAGTATTTT; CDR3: CASSLPGDTQYF